The rows below give T cell receptor beta chains drawn from one sample of a study of cytomegalovirus exposure and HLA in healthy donors. Assay: immunoSEQ multiplex PCR; the TCRdb copy retains only in-frame clones and omits some. The sample holds 110,000 to 150,000 clones, almost 90% seen once. Sequencing was done on a sample of PBMCs. These receptor sequences come from a woman aged 18 to 35 in good health and CMV-seropositive. Each CDR3 is given without its conserved first and last residue. The order of the fields is V gene, J gene, CDR3 protein.

v_call: TRBV19; j_call: TRBJ2-7; cdr3_aa: ASSKQGAYYEQY
v_call: TRBV11-3; j_call: TRBJ2-1; cdr3_aa: ASSLGTSGGAGSYNEQF
v_call: TRBV28; j_call: TRBJ1-2; cdr3_aa: ASRQGVNYGYT
v_call: TRBV5-1; j_call: TRBJ1-1; cdr3_aa: ASSARQGASKAF
v_call: TRBV4-3; j_call: TRBJ1-2; cdr3_aa: ASSQDVTGGGYGYT
v_call: TRBV7-2; j_call: TRBJ2-1; cdr3_aa: ASSPWGTGDDNEQF
v_call: TRBV19; j_call: TRBJ2-7; cdr3_aa: ASSDTRRAYEQY
v_call: TRBV28; j_call: TRBJ2-3; cdr3_aa: ASSLPPRRSTDTQY
v_call: TRBV7-9; j_call: TRBJ2-7; cdr3_aa: ASSLPSTGYEQY
v_call: TRBV27; j_call: TRBJ1-6; cdr3_aa: ASRGGGNSYNSPLH
v_call: TRBV5-1; j_call: TRBJ2-7; cdr3_aa: ASSLGASYEQY
v_call: TRBV7-2; j_call: TRBJ1-1; cdr3_aa: ASSLTGMGTEAF
v_call: TRBV12-1; j_call: TRBJ1-4; cdr3_aa: ASSWGQGCEKLF
v_call: TRBV7-9; j_call: TRBJ2-1; cdr3_aa: ASSLLQGYEQF
v_call: TRBV10-3; j_call: TRBJ1-6; cdr3_aa: AISPGTGVYNSPLH
v_call: TRBV19; j_call: TRBJ2-3; cdr3_aa: ASSDRLTDTQY
v_call: TRBV2; j_call: TRBJ1-2; cdr3_aa: ASSAVGGSYGYT
v_call: TRBV4-1; j_call: TRBJ2-1; cdr3_aa: ASSQDGGEGYNEQF
v_call: TRBV14; j_call: TRBJ1-6; cdr3_aa: ASSHRTGSWNSPLH
v_call: TRBV30; j_call: TRBJ1-2; cdr3_aa: AWGMPRTRKNYGYT
v_call: TRBV5-1; j_call: TRBJ1-2; cdr3_aa: ASSGPTDGYT
v_call: TRBV19; j_call: TRBJ1-5; cdr3_aa: ASRLRNDQPQH
v_call: TRBV2; j_call: TRBJ1-5; cdr3_aa: ASSEGPNQPQH
v_call: TRBV28; j_call: TRBJ1-3; cdr3_aa: ASSPVQAPGNTIY
v_call: TRBV6-1; j_call: TRBJ1-2; cdr3_aa: ASSERAGYGYT
v_call: TRBV2; j_call: TRBJ2-1; cdr3_aa: ASSGTSPNEQF
v_call: TRBV27; j_call: TRBJ1-5; cdr3_aa: ASSFRGRSNQPQH
v_call: TRBV6-5; j_call: TRBJ1-5; cdr3_aa: ASSPFRGNQPQH
v_call: TRBV15; j_call: TRBJ2-5; cdr3_aa: ATSRDRAGDGETQY
v_call: TRBV27; j_call: TRBJ2-1; cdr3_aa: ASSGLAGYEQF